This T cell receptor beta chain was captured by sequencing in a study of cytomegalovirus exposure and HLA in healthy donors. This CDR3 region has 20 residues. CDR1 and CDR2 (germline): MGHRA, YSYEKL. V shed 4 bases and J 0 bases; nucleotides not matched to a gene: 12. Study findings and constraints: It was reported that the classifier diagnosed cytomegalovirus status with high specificity and sensitivity in both the original and validation cohorts.

Sampled while nominally healthy, donors likely had unrecorded immune exposures. The PCR was carried out with 60 Vbeta primers and 13 Jbeta primers. Profiled with immunoSEQ multiplex PCR; TCRdb holds only in-frame clones, not every one. The repertoire includes fewer than 200,000 clones, more than 65% of them detected once, and about 3.5% sits in the top ten. Concerning this clone itself: Its target is unknown.

Sequencing was performed on PBMCs. The TCR originated in a man aged 40-55 years in good health and CMV-seropositive. The chain couples TRBV4-1 to TRBJ2-6; 10 positions agree with TRBD1. The chain's CDR3 is CASSRRPGQGISSGANVLTF. In DNA, the CDR3 is TGCGCCAGCAGCCGAAGACCGGGACAGGGGATAAGCTCTGGGGCCAACGTCCTGACTTTC.